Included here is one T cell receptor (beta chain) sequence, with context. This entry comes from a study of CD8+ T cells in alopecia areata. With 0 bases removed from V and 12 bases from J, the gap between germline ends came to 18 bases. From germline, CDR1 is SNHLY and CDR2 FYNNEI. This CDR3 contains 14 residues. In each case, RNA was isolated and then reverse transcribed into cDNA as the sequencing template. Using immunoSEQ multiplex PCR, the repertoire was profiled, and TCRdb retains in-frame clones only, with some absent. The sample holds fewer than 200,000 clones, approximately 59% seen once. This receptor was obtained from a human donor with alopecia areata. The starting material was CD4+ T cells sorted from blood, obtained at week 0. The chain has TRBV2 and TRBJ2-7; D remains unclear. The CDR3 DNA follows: TGTGCCAGCAGTGAAGCGCGTAGGGTGTTAGTACCGTACTTC. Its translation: CASSEARRVLVPYF.